This T cell receptor beta chain is drawn from a study of T cell clonotyping in hematopoietic cell transplantation (dated by TCRdb to the early 2020s). For the study in its entirety: A total of 135 blood samples were collected in the study from around 40 consecutive transplant recipients and their related donors. Patient recruitment ran from September 2015 to January 2017, and follow-up continued until late 2020 or death. Study-wide findings and limitations: Sample size was limited, and cells were not sorted, so CD4 and CD8 repertoire contributions could not be separated. Recipient TCR diversity fell after transplant, with pathologically expanded clonotypes rising progressively from day 30 to day 180. Donor and pretransplant recipient Inverse Simpson Index values predicted broader posttransplant TCR repertoire diversity. Only a small fraction of recipient repertoires overlapped donor repertoires, with over 95% appearing de novo at the given depth.

Of note for this clone: Its antigen remains unidentified. Base quality data are lacking; no much larger clone is found one base away.

The immunoSEQ assay, a bias-controlled multiplex PCR using V- and J-specific primers, was used to amplify TCR beta CDR3 regions from genomic DNA. In a second PCR step, the CDR3 amplicons were tagged with a proprietary barcode plus Illumina adapter sequences. An Illumina MiSeq instrument was used to sequence the CDR3 libraries. The study's own analysis went as follows. immunoSEQ Analyzer 3.0 was used for export and quality control, with R Bioconductor and Immunarch used for downstream analyses. Repertoire metrics were calculated using only productive rearrangements within the normalized downsampled data set. Clonotypes larger than 5 templates in the normalized cohort were defined as pathologically expanded. The Inverse Simpson Index served as the measure of repertoire diversity. The non-normalized data set was used for CMV-specificity analyses so that all clonotypes could be captured. What TCRdb holds here is the immuneACCESS table cut down to in-frame rearrangements. Part of the clones is not present; checked against another copy, under half of the missing clones reflect an unresolved V gene, and the others are unexplained. V, J and clone size were drawn from that table, and D and trimming were deduced from the DNA. Present in this sample are about 14,000 clones, about 98% of which were seen just once. Of the sample, less than 4.5% is held by the ten largest clones.

The sample's time point, from its label and the paper: 30 days after allo-HCT. Recipient blood was collected about 28 days before transplant and at days 30, 100 and 180 after transplant. Nuclei Lysis Solution was used to extract genomic DNA from fresh or cryopreserved unfractionated peripheral blood mononuclear cells. The sample in question was peripheral blood mononuclear cells, obtained 30 days after allogeneic stem cell transplant. The TCR sequence derives from a female patient in her 50s who had an allogeneic stem cell transplant from an unrelated donor, so T cells may come from the graft donor. Some clones in this sample may be carry-over from other donors' samples.

The CDR3 region: CAWSVGVTLYEQYF. The DNA is TGTGCCTGGAGTGTTGGGGTGACGCTCTACGAGCAGTACTTC. The chain couples TRBV30 to TRBJ2-7, with no D gene named confidently. V lost 0 bases and J lost 3 bases; the stretch between them is 12 bases long. The CDR3 goes from the cysteine to the phenylalanine over 14 residues. Just CDR3 DNA is preserved here, 42 bases in frame from base 1. The germline V gene (reference sequence) provides CDR1 GTSNPN and CDR2 SVGIG.